This TCR beta chain was sequenced in a study of identical twins' blood T cells. Findings of the study overall: Abundant TCRbeta CDR3s overlapped more between twins than with unrelated donors.

This clonotype was seen a handful of times. Antigen specificity is unknown. A previously described protocol, modified, built RNA-based TCR cDNA libraries. One entry per CDR3 protein, called by TCRdb with MiXCR from the 5' RACE reads. In the table there are roughly 380,000 distinct CDR3 sequences, more than 25% of which are singletons. With 3 bases removed from V and 8 bases from J, the gap between germline ends came to 13 bases. Germline CDR1 and CDR2: KGHSH and LQKENI. The CDR3 loop spans 13 amino acids. This receptor was obtained from a woman aged 18 to 55 in good health. What was sequenced was PBMCs. The rearrangement uses TRBV18 and TRBJ1-2, with D perhaps TRBD1 (5 bases). This CDR3 is CASSPDTVRGYTF. CDR3 in DNA: TGTGCCAGCTCACCGGACACTGTAAGGGGCTACACCTTC.